The clone carrying this T cell receptor (beta chain) was recorded a few times. What it binds is not known. This sample is drawn from a study of cytomegalovirus exposure and HLA in healthy donors. Study-wide findings and caveats: Several top significant clusters appeared, in a later analysis, to be linked to common viral pathogens. The study listed 150 to 200 cytomegalovirus-associated TCR beta chains. For most TCR beta V segments, an earlier analysis put the productive rate at about 87% or about 30% of the time. Most observed TCR sequences were rare, whereas some public TCRs were detected in many donors.

The V end lost 3 bases, the J end lost 5 bases, and 10 bases lay between the germline ends. From germline, CDR1 is MNHEY and CDR2 SMNVEV (reference sequence). This CDR3 region has 14 residues. PCR primers comprised 60 Vbeta and 13 Jbeta primers. Method: immunoSEQ multiplex PCR; TCRdb's copy keeps in-frame clones and lacks some. Seen here are 68,000 or so clones, 75% to 85% observed once, and the top ten hold about 6.8%. The specimen was PBMCs. V is TRBV27 and J is TRBJ2-2; the D gene is possibly TRBD1 (6 bases). The sequence came from a human donor in good health. The CDR3 reads CASSFTQGTGELFF. The CDR3 DNA reads as TGTGCCAGCAGTTTTACTCAGGGGACCGGGGAGCTGTTTTTT.